This section outlines one T cell receptor (beta chain) sequence together with its context. What it binds is unknown. This record comes from a study of CD8 T cells in Susac syndrome. Sequencing of TCR beta was undertaken in CD8+ and CD4+ T cells derived from blood. Healthy donors constituted the control group, matched for age and sex. The CDR3 is 15 amino acids. Germline CDR1 MNHNS, CDR2 SASEGT. With 4 bases clipped from V and 1 base from J, the junction kept 2 bases outside the gene matches. A quantity of roughly 0.5 to 1 ug RNA underwent reverse transcription using random hexamers. TCR beta CDR3 was amplified by immunoSEQ covering 54 Vbeta and 13 Jbeta. Each CDR3 protein gets one entry after TCRdb re-called the immunoSEQ multiplex PCR reads with MiXCR. The table has some 170,000 distinct CDR3 sequences, around 93% seen once. General study results and limits: It was acknowledged in the study that the number of individuals who were included in its TCR sequencing and HLA analysis was relatively small.

The sequenced sample was CD4+ T cells from PBMCs. This clonotype was obtained from a human donor in good health. This rearrangement joins TRBV6-1 to TRBJ1-5; 9 positions agree with TRBD1. CDR3 sequence: CASSVTGGSNQPQHF. The CDR3 bases are TGTGCCAGCAGTGTGACAGGGGGGAGCAATCAGCCCCAGCATTTT.